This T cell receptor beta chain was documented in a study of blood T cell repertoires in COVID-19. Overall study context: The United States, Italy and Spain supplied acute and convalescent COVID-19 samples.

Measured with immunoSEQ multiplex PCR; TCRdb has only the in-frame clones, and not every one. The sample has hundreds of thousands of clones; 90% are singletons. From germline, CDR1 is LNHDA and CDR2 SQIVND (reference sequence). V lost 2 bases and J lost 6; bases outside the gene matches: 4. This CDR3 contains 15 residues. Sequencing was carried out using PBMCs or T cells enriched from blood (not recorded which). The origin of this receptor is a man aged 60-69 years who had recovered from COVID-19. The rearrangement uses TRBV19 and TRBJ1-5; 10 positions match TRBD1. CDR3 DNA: TGTGCCAGTAGTATACGACAGGGGGCCGGTCAGCCCCAGCATTTT. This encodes CASSIRQGAGQPQHF.